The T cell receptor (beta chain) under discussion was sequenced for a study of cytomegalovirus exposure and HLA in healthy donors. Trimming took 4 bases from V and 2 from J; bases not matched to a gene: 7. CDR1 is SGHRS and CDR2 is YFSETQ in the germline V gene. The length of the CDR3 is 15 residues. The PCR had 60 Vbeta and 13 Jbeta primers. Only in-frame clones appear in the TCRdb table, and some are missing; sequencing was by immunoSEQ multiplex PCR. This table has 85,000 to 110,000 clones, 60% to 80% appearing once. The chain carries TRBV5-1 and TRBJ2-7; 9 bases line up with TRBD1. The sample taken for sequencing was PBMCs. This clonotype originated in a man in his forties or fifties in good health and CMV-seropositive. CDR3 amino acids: CASSQTGGLAYEQYF. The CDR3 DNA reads TGCGCCAGCAGCCAGACAGGGGGATTAGCCTACGAGCAGTACTTC.